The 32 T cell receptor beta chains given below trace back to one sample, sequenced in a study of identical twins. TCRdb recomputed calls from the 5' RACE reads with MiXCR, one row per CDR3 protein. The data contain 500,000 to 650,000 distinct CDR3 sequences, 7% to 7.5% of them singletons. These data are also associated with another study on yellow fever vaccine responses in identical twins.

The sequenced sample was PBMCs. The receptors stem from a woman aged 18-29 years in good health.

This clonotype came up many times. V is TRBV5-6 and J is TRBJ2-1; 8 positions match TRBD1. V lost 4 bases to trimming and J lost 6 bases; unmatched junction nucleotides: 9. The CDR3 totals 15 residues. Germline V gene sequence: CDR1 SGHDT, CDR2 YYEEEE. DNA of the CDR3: TGTGCCAGCAGCCTGGGACAGGTTGCTTCCAATGAGCAGTTCTTC. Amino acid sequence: CASSLGQVASNEQFF.

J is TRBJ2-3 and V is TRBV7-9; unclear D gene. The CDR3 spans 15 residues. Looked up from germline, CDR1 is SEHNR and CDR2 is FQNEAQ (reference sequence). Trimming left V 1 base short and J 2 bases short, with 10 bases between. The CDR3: CASSLGIQNTDTQYF. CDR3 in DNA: TGTGCCAGCAGCTTAGGTATCCAGAACACAGATACGCAGTATTTT.

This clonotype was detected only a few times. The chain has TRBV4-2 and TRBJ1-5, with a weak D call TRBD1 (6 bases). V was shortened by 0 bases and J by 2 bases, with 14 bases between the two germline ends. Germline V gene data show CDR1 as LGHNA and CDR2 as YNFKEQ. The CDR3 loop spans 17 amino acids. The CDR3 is CASSQESTGNGNQPQHF. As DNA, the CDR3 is TGTGCCAGCAGCCAAGAATCAACAGGGAATGGCAATCAGCCCCAGCATTTT.

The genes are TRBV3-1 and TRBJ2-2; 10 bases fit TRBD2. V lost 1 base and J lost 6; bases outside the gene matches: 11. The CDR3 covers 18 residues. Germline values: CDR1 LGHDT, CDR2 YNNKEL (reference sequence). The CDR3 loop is CASSQGRVELAGSGELFF. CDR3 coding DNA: TGTGCCAGCAGCCAAGGAAGGGTAGAACTAGCGGGGTCCGGGGAGCTGTTTTTT.

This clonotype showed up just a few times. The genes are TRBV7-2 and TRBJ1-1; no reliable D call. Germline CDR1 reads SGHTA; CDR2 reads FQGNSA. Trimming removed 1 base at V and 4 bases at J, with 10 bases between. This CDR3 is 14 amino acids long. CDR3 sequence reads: CASSLGPTFTEAFF. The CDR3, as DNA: TGTGCCAGCAGCTTAGGACCCACCTTCACTGAAGCTTTCTTT.

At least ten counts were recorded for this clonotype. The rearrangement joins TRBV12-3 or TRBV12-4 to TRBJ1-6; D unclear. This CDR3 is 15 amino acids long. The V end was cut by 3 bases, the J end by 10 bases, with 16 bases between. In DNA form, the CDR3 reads TGTGCCAGCAGTTTGACAAGGCGCGGGGAATCACCCCTCCACTTT. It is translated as CASSLTRRGESPLHF.

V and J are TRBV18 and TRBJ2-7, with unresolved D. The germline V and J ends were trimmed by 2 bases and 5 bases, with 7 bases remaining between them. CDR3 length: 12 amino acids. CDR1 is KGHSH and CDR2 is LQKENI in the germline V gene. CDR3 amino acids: CASSPGPNEQYV. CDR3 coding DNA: TGTGCCAGCTCACCAGGGCCCAACGAGCAGTACGTC.

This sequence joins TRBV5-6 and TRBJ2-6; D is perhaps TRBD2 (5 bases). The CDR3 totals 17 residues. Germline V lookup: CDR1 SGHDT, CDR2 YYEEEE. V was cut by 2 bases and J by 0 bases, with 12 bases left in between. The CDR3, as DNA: TGTGCCAGCAGCTTAAGTCCCGGGAACTCTGGGGCCAACGTCCTGACTTTC. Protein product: CASSLSPGNSGANVLTF.

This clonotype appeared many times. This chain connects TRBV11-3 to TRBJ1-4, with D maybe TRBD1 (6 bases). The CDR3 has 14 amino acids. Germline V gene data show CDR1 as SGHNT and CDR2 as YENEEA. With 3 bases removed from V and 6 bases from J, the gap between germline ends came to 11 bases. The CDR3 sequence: CASSFTGKDEKLFF. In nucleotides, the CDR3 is TGTGCCAGCAGCTTTACAGGGAAGGATGAAAAACTGTTTTTT.

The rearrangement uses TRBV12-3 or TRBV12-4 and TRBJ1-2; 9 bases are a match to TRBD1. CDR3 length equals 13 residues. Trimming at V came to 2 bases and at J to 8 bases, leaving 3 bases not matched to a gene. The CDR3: CASSLLDRGGYTF. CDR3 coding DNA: TGTGCCAGCAGTTTACTGGACAGGGGCGGCTACACCTTC.

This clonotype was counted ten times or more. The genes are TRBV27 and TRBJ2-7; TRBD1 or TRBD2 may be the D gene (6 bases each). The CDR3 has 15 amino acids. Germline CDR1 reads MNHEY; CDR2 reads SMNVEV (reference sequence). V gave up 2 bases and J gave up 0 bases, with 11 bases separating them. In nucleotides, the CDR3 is TGTGCCAGCAGTTTACGGGGGCCGAGCTCCTACGAGCAGTACGTC. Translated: CASSLRGPSSYEQYV.

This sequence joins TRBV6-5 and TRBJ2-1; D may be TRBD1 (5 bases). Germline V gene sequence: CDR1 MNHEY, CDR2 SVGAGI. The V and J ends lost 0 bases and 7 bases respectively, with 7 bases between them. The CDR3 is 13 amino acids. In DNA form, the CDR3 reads TGTGCCAGCAGTTACTCTGGGGCAAATGAGCAGTTCTTC. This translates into CASSYSGANEQFF.

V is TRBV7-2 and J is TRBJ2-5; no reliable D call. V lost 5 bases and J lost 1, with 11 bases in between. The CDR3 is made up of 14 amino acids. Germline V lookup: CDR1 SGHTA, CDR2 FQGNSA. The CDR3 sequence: CASSPKQPQETQYF. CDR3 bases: TGTGCCAGCAGCCCGAAACAACCCCAAGAGACCCAGTACTTC.

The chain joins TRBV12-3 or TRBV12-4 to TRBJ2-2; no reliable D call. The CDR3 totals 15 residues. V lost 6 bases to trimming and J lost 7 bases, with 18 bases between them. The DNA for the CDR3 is TGTGCCAGCAGCCCCGCCCGACTGCGCGGCGGGGAGCTGTTTTTT. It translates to CASSPARLRGGELFF.

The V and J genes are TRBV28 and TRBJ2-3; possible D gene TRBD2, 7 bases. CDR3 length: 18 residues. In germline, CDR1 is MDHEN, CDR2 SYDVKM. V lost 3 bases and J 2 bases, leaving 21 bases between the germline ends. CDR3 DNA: TGTGCCAGCAGTTTGGGGGGGCGCGGCCGTGGTTACACAGATACGCAGTATTTT. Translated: CASSLGGRGRGYTDTQYF. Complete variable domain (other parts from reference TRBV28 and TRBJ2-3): DVKVTQSSRYLVKRTGEKVFLECVQDMDHENMFWYRQDPGLGLRLIYFSYDVKMKEKGDIPEGYSVSREKKERFSLILESASTNQTSMYLCASSLGGRGRGYTDTQYFGPGTRLTVL.

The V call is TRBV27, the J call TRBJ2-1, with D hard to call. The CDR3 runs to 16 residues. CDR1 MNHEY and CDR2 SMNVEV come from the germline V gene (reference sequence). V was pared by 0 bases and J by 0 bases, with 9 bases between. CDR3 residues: CASSLSIPSSYNEQFF. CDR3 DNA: TGTGCCAGCAGTTTATCAATCCCCAGCTCCTACAATGAGCAGTTCTTC.

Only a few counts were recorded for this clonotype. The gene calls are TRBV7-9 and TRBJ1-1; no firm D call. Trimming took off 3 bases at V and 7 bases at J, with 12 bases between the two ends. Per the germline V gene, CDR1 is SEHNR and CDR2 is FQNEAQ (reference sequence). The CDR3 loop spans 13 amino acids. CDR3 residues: CASSLVSDGEAFF. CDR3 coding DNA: TGTGCCAGCAGCTTGGTCTCCGACGGTGAAGCTTTCTTT.

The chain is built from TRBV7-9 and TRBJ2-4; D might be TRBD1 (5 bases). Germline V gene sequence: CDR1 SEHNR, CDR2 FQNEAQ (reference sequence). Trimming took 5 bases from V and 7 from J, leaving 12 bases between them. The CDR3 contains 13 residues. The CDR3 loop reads CASSTTGLNIQYF. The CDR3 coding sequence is TGTGCCAGCAGCACTACAGGTTTGAACATTCAGTACTTC.

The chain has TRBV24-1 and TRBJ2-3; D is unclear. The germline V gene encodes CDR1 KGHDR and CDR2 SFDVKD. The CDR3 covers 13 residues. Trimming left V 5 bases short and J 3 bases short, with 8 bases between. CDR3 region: CATSVGSTDTQYF. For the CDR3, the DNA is TGTGCCACCAGTGTCGGTTCGACAGATACGCAGTATTTT.

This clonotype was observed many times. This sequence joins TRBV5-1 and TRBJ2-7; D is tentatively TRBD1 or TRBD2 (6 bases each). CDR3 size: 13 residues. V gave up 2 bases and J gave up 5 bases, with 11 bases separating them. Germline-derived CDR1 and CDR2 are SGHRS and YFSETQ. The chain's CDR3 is CASSLGGQNEQYV. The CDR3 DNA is TGCGCCAGCAGCTTAGGGGGGCAGAACGAGCAGTACGTC.

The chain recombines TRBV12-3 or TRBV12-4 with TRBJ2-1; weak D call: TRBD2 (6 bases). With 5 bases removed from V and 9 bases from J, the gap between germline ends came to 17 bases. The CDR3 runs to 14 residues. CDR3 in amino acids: CASSPGGRGGEQFF. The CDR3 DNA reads TGTGCCAGCAGTCCCGGGGGTCGGGGAGGTGAGCAGTTCTTC.

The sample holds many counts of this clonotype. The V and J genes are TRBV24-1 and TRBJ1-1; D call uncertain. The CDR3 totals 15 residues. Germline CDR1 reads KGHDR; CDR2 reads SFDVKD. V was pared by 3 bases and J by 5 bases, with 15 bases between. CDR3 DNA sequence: TGTGCCACCAGTGATGCCGAAGCGACGAGGACTGAAGCTTTCTTT. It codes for CATSDAEATRTEAFF.

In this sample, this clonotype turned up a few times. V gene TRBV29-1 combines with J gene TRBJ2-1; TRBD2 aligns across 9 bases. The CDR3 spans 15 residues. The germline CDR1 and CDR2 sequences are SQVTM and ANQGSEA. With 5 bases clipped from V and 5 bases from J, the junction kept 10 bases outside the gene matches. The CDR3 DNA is TGCAGCGTTTGGACTAGCGCTAGTGGGCACAATGAGCAGTTCTTC. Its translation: CSVWTSASGHNEQFF.

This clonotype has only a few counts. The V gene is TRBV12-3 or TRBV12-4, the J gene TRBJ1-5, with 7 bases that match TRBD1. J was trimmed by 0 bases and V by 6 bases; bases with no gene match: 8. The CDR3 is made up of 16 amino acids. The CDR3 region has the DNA TGTGCCAGCAGGAAGGGACAGCCATATAGCAATCAGCCCCAGCATTTT. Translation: CASRKGQPYSNQPQHF.

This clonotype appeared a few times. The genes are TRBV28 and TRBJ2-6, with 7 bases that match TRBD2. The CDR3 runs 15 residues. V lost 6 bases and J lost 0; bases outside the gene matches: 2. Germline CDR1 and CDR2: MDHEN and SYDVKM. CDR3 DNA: TGTGCCAGCAGGGGGGGGACCTCTGGGGCCAACGTCCTGACTTTC. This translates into CASRGGTSGANVLTF.

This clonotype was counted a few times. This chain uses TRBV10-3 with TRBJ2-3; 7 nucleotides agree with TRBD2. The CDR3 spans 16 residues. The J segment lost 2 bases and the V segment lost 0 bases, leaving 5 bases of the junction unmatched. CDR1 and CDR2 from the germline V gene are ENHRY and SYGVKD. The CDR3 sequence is CAISESGLDLTDTQYF. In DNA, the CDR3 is TGTGCCATCAGTGAGTCAGGACTAGACCTCACAGATACGCAGTATTTT.

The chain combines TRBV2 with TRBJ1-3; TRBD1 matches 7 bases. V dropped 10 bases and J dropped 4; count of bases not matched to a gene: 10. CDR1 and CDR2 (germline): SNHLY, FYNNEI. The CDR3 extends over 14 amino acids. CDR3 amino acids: CAILKGTAGNTIYF. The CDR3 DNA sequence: TGTGCCATCCTTAAAGGGACAGCAGGAAACACCATATATTTT.

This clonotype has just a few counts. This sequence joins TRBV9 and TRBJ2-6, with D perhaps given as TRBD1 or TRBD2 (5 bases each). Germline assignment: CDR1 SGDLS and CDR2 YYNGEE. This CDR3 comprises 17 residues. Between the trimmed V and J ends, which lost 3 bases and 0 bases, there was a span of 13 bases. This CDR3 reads CASSDDRLNSGANVLTF. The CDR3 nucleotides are TGTGCCAGCAGCGATGACAGACTAAACTCTGGGGCCAACGTCCTGACTTTC.

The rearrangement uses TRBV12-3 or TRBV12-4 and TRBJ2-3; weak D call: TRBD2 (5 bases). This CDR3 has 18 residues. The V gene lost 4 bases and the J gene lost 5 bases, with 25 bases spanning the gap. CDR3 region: CASSSSQLAPPPIDTQYF. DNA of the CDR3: TGTGCCAGCAGTTCCTCTCAGCTAGCACCCCCCCCAATAGATACGCAGTATTTT.

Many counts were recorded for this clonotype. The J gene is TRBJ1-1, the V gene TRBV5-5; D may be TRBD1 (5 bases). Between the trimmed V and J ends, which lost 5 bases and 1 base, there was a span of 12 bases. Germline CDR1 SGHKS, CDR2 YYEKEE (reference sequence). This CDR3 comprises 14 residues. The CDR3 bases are TGTGCCAGCAGGAGGGGCAGTCGGAACACTGAAGCTTTCTTT. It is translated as CASRRGSRNTEAFF.

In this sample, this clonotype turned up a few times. CDR3 residues: CASSQAGGLVGDTQYF. DNA of the CDR3: TGCGCCAGCAGCCAAGCCGGGGGCCTGGTTGGAGATACGCAGTATTTT. The chain combines TRBV4-1 with TRBJ2-3, with D perhaps given as TRBD1 or TRBD2 (6 bases each). Trimming cost V 1 base and J 5 bases, with 16 bases left between them. Germline V CDR1 and CDR2: MGHRA, YSYEKL. The CDR3 has 16 amino acids.

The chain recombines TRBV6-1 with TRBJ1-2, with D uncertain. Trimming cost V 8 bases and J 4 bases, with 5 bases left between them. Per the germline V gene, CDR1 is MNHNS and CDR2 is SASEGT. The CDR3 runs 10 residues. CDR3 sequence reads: CASEGYGYTF. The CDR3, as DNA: TGTGCCAGCGAGGGCTATGGCTACACCTTC.